This T cell receptor beta chain is from a study of identical twins. Study outcomes and limitations: Twins shared out-of-frame alpha sequences with excess low generation probability.

The table lists this clonotype with many counts. Its antigen is still unknown. TCRdb fed the 5' RACE reads into MiXCR, producing one record per CDR3 protein. This sample carries around 290,000 distinct CDR3 sequences, just under 9.5% of them seen once, and the ten largest clones take roughly 6.4%. Germline CDR1 reads MNHEY; CDR2 reads SVGAGI. The V end lost 0 bases, the J end lost 12 bases, and 11 bases lay between the germline ends. This CDR3 spans 13 amino acids. These records were also assigned to another study, of yellow fever vaccine responses in identical twins.

The gene calls are TRBV6-5 and TRBJ1-4, with D uncertain. The clonotype comes from a woman aged 18-30 years in good health. Sequences were obtained from CD8+ T cells sorted from blood. The CDR3 is CASSYSEFGELFF. The CDR3 DNA sequence: TGTGCCAGCAGTTACTCTGAGTTCGGTGAACTGTTTTTT.